This T cell receptor beta chain was sequenced for a study of response to subunit inactivated influenza vaccine. V dropped 6 bases and J dropped 5; count of bases not matched to a gene: 2. The CDR3 runs 12 residues. There are a few counts of this clonotype. TCRdb re-called the RT-PCR reads through MiXCR, storing one row per CDR3 protein. The data show around 570,000 distinct CDR3 sequences, over 9% seen once. These data were also reused for a study on T cells expressing NK-cell markers. That work states: For TCR beta, cDNA was produced by 5'RACE template switching with UMIs. Among the experiments, several used an anti-gamma-delta TCR antibody to restrict sorting to alpha-beta TCR T cells.

The source of this sequence is a man aged 45-65 years who received an inactivated influenza vaccine. This sample comprised PBMCs from blood, obtained on the day of vaccination. The chain is built from TRBV12-3 or TRBV12-4 and TRBJ2-7, with TRBD1 matching over 9 bases. CDR3 region: CASRGTGNEQYF. CDR3 nucleotide sequence: TGTGCCAGCAGGGGGACAGGGAACGAGCAGTACTTC.